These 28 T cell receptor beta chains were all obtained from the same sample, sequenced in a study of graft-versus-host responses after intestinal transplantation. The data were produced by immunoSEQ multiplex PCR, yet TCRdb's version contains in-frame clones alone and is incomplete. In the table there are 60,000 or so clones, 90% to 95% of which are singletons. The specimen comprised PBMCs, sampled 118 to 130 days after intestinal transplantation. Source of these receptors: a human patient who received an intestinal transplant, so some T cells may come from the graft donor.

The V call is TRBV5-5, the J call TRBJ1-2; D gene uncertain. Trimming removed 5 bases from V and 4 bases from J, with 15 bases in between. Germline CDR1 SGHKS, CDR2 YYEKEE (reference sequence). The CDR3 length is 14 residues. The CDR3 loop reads CASRLGWAGYGYTF. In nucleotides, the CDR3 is TGTGCCAGCAGGTTAGGCTGGGCAGGCTATGGCTACACCTTC.

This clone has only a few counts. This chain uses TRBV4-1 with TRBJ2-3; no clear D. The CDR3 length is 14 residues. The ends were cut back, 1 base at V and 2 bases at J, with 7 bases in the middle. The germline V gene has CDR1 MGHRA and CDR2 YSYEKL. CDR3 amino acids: CASSQVTYTDTQYF. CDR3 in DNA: TGCGCCAGCAGCCAAGTGACTTACACAGATACGCAGTATTTT.

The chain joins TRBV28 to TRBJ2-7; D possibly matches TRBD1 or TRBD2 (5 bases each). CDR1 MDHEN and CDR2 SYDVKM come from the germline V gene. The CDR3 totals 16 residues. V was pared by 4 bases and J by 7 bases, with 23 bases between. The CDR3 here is CASSSLPSWGNPEQYF. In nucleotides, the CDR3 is TGTGCCAGCAGTTCCCTCCCGAGTTGGGGGAACCCGGAGCAGTACTTC.

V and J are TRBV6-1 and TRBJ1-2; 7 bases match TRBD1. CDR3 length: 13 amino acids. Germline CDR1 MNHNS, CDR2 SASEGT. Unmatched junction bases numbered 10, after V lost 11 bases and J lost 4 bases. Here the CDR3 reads CALQGTDLYGYTF. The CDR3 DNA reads TGTGCCCTACAAGGGACAGACCTCTATGGCTACACCTTC.

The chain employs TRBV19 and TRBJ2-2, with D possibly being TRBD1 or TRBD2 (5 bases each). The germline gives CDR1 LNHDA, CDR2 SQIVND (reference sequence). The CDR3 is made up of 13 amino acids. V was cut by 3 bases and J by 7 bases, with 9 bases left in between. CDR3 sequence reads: CASSIGTNGELFF. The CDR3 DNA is TGTGCCAGTAGTATTGGGACCAACGGGGAGCTGTTTTTT.

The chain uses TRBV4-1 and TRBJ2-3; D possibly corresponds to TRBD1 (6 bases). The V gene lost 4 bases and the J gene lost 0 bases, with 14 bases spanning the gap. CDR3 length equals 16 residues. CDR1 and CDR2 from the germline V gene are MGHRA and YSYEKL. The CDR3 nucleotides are TGCGCCAGCAGCCGGGCCGGGACAACTAGCACAGATACGCAGTATTTT. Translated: CASSRAGTTSTDTQYF.

CDR3 region: CASNTGASQETQYF. The CDR3 DNA reads TGTGCCAGCAATACAGGGGCCTCCCAAGAGACCCAGTACTTC. The rearrangement links TRBV2 to TRBJ2-5; 7 bases map to TRBD1. CDR3 length: 14 amino acids. From germline, CDR1 is SNHLY and CDR2 FYNNEI. Losses at the gene ends were 7 bases for V and 1 base for J; bases not matched to a gene: 6.

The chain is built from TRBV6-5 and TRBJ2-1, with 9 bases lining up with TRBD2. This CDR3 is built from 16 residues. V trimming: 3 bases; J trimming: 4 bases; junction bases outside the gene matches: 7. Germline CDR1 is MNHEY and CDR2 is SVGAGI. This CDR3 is CASSYVGGRGYNEQFF. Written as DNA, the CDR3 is TGTGCCAGCAGTTATGTGGGCGGGAGGGGTTACAATGAGCAGTTCTTC.

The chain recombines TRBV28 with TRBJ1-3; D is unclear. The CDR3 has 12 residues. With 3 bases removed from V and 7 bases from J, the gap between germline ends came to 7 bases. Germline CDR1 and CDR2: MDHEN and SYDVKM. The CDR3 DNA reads TGTGCCAGCAGTTTTTCCCGGAACACCATATATTTT. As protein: CASSFSRNTIYF.

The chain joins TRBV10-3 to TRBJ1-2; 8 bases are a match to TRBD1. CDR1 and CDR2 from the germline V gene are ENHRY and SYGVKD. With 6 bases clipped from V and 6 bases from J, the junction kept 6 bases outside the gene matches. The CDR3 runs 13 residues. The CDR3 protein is CAIRETGVDGYTF. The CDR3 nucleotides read TGTGCCATCAGGGAGACAGGGGTGGATGGCTACACCTTC.

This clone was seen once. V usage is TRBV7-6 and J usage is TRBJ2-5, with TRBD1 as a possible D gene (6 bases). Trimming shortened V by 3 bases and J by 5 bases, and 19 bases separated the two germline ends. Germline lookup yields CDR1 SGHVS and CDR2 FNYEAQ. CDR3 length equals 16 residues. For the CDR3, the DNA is TGTGCCAGCAGCTTTAACCGTCCACAGGGCCAGGAGACCCAGTACTTC. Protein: CASSFNRPQGQETQYF.

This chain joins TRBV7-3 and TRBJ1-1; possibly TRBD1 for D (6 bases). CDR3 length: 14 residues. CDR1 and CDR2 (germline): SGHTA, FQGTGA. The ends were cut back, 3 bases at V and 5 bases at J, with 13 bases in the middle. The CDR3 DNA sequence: TGTGCCAGCAGCTTTTCCGGGGGGACAACTGAAGCTTTCTTT. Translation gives CASSFSGGTTEAFF.

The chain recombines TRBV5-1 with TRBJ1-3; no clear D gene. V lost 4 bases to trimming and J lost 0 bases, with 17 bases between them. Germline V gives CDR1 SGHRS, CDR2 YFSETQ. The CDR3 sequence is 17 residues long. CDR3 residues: CASSPGGRIISGNTIYF. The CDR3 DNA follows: TGCGCCAGCAGCCCGGGAGGGAGAATAATCTCTGGAAACACCATATATTTT. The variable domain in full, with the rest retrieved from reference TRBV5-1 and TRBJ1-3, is KAGVTQTPRYLIKTRGQQVTLSCSPISGHRSVSWYQQTPGQGLQFLFEYFSETQRNKGNFPGRFSGRQFSNSRSEMNVSTLELGDSALYLCASSPGGRIISGNTIYFGEGSWLTVV.

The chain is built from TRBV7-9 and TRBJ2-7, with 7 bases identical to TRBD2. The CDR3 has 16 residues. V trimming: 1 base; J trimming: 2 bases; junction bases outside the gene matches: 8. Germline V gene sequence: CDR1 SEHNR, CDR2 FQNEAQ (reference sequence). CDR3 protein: CASSLVEGGSPYEQYF. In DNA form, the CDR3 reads TGTGCCAGCAGCTTAGTAGAGGGCGGGAGTCCCTACGAGCAGTACTTC.

CDR3 loop: CASSVAGGAGTQYF. Here the CDR3 DNA reads TGTGCCAGCAGCGTAGCTGGGGGCGCCGGGACCCAGTACTTC. The rearrangement uses TRBV9 and TRBJ2-5, with a tentative D call TRBD1 (6 bases). Trimming pared 0 bases from V and 7 bases from J, leaving 13 bases between. This CDR3 region has 14 residues. In germline, CDR1 is SGDLS, CDR2 YYNGEE.

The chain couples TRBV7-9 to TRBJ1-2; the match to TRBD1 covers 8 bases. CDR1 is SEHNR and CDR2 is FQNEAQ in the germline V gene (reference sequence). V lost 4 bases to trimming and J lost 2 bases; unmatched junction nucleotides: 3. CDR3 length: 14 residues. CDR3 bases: TGTGCCAGCAGCTCAGGGACAGGAAACTATGGCTACACCTTC. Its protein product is CASSSGTGNYGYTF. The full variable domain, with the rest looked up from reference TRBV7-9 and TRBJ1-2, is DTGVSQNPRHKITKRGQNVTFRCDPISEHNRLYWYRQTLGQGPEFLTYFQNEAQLEKSRLLSDRFSAERPKGSFSTLEIQRTEQGDSAMYLCASSSGTGNYGYTFGSGTRLTVV.

This CDR3 reads CASSPGQGDSGNTIYF. CDR3 DNA sequence: TGCGCCAGCAGCCCGGGACAGGGAGACTCTGGAAACACCATATATTTT. This chain connects TRBV5-1 to TRBJ1-3, with 9 bases aligning to TRBD1. This CDR3 contains 16 residues. Germline CDR1 reads SGHRS; CDR2 reads YFSETQ. The ends lost 4 bases at V and 0 bases at J; junction bases unmatched: 5.

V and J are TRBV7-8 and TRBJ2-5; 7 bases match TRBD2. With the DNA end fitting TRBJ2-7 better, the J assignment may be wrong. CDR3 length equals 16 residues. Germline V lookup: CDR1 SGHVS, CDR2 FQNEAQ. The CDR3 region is CASSLLRAGATYEQYF. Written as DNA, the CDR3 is TGTGCCAGCAGCTTATTGAGGGCGGGAGCAACCTACGAGCAGTACTTC.

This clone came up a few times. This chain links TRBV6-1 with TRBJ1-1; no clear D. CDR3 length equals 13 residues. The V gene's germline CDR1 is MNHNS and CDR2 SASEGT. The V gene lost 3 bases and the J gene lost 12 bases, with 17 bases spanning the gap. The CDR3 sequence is CASSEGVSLEPFF. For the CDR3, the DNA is TGTGCCAGCAGTGAGGGTGTCAGCCTCGAACCTTTCTTT.

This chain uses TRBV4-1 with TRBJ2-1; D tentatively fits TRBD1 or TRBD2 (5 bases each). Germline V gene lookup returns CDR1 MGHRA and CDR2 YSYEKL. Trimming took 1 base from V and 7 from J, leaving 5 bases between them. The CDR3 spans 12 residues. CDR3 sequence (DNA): TGCGCCAGCAGCCAAGGGGGGAATGAGCAGTTCTTC. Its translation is CASSQGGNEQFF.

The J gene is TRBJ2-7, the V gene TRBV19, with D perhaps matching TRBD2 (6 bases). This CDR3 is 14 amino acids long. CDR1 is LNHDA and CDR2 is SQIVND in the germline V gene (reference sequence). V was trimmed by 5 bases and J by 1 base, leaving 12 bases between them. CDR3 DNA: TGTGCCAGTAGTCCCCGGGACTTATCCTACGAGCAGTACTTC. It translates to CASSPRDLSYEQYF.

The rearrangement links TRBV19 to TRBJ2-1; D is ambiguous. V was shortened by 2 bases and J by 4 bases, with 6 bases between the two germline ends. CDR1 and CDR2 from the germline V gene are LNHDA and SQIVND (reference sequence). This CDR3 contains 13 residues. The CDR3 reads CASSISSYNEQFF. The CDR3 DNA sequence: TGTGCCAGTAGTATAAGCTCTTACAATGAGCAGTTCTTC.

CDR3 amino acids: CASSAVTRNEQFF. CDR3 nucleotide sequence: TGTGCCAGCAGTGCGGTTACGAGGAATGAGCAGTTCTTC. The chain carries TRBV6-1 and TRBJ2-1; no clear D. Trimming removed 4 bases from V and 7 bases from J, with 11 bases in between. Germline V gene data show CDR1 as MNHNS and CDR2 as SASEGT. The CDR3 spans 13 residues.

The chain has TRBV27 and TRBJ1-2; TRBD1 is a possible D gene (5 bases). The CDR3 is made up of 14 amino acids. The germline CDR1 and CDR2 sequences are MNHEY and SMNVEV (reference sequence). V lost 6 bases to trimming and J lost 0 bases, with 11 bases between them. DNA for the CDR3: TGTGCCAGCAGGGTGGGGGGAGCTAACTATGGCTACACCTTC. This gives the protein CASRVGGANYGYTF.

The CDR3 region has the DNA TGTGCCAGCAGCAAAGCTCCCGCCCCCATGGGCAATCAGCCCCAGCATTTT. This codes for CASSKAPAPMGNQPQHF. The chain links TRBV21-1 to TRBJ1-5. TRBV21-1 is designated a pseudogene. The CDR3 is 17 amino acids.

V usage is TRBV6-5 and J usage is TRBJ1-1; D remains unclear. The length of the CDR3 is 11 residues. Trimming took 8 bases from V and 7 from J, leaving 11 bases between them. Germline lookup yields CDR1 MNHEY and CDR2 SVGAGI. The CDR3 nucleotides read TGTGCCAGCCTCTATTTAGGTGAAGCTTTCTTT. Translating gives CASLYLGEAFF.

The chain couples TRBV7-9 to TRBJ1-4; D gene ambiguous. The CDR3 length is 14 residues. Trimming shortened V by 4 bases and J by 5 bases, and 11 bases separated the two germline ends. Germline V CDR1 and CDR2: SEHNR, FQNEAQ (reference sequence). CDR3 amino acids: CASSSSGPNEKLFF. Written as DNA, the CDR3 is TGTGCCAGCAGCTCCAGCGGACCGAATGAAAAACTGTTTTTT.

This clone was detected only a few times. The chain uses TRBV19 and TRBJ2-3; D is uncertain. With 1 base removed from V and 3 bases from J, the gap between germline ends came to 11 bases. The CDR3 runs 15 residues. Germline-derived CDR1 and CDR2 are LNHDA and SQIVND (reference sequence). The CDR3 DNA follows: TGTGCCAGTAGTATAGGTGGAATCTGGACAGATACGCAGTATTTT. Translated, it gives CASSIGGIWTDTQYF.